This T cell receptor beta chain was sequenced during a study of neurological immune-mediated disorders (dated by TCRdb to the late 2010s). With regard to the full study: The study compared peripheral blood TCR-beta repertoires of HTLV-I-associated myelopathy (HAM/TSP) patients, multiple sclerosis patients and healthy controls using UMI-based sequencing. Alongside PBMC samples, the set of some 98 TCR-beta libraries contained longitudinal samples, technical triplicates, and paired CD4+ and CD8+ T-cell subsets that had been sorted. The cohort was made up of around 70 subjects, consisting of around 15 HAM/TSP patients, some 35 multiple sclerosis patients and 20 healthy controls. Longitudinal HAM/TSP donors and healthy donors each had 3 time-points at intervals of roughly 3-40 months.

CDR1 MNHEY and CDR2 SMNVEV were looked up in the germline V gene (reference sequence). The germline ends are 11 bases apart after V is trimmed by 3 bases and J by 8 bases. There are 13 amino acids in the CDR3, from cysteine to phenylalanine inclusive. CDR3 DNA only is kept here, 39 bases in frame from base 1. This sample's time point label indicates: longitudinal time-point 3. Blood bank volunteers in Maryland, USA served as the healthy controls. For unsorted PBMC libraries, 2 million PBMCs were used after storage in RNAlater at -80 degrees C until RNA extraction. Peripheral blood was subjected to Ficoll-Hypaque density gradient centrifugation to isolate PBMCs, which were then cryopreserved in liquid nitrogen. To synthesize cDNA, template-switch 5'RACE was performed with a primer carrying a 10-nucleotide random unique molecular identifier so that each TCR transcript was tagged. Every sequencing run yielded over 190 million TCR-beta sequences covering 15-18 subjects. Total RNA was extracted with the RNeasy kit. Using the KAPA Real-time Library Amplification kit, TCR-beta VDJ regions were amplified with primers for the TCR constant region and the 5'RACE anchor. Sample indexes and Illumina adaptors were added in a first PCR, and a second PCR then increased library yield. After Ampure bead purification, the TCR product of roughly 650 bp was size-selected on a 2% E-gel SizeSelection system. Before pooling, library quality was assessed on a Bioanalyzer, concentration was determined with Qubit, and library quantification was performed with the Kapa Library Quantification kit. An Illumina HiSeq 2500 was used to sequence the libraries paired-end at 2 x 150 bp. To increase sequence diversity, 25-30% phiX was spiked into each library pool. Per the authors' processing: Quality-filtered reads were processed with the UMI-based MiGEC pipeline, which removed over 80% of raw TCR sequences during error correction. IMGT germline references were used for alignment of VDJ genes, and clonotypes were defined by a unique CDR3 amino acid sequence together with V-J genes. Clonal expansion, Shannon diversity, and CDR3 relatedness (CalcPairwiseDistances, ClusterSamples) were evaluated with VDJtools, and phylogenetic trees were built with CLCbio workbench. Using coefficient-of-variation modelling across technical triplicates, the study counted a clone as expanded if it had at least 8 unique UMIs. TCRdb reanalyzed the raw reads on its own, using fastp at Q25 for trimming and MiXCR for clone calling, and kept in-frame beta chains. All rows with the same CDR3 protein become a single entry with the most common DNA and genes. What appears here as the V and J calls and clone size reflects TCRdb's work, not the paper's. Here the sample has around 42,000 distinct CDR3 sequences; approximately 13% occur a single time. In total, the top ten clones hold roughly 10% of the sample.

Study-wide conclusions, independent of this receptor: TCR clonal expansion was highest in HAM/TSP patients and lowest in MS patients, with MS patients falling below even healthy controls. No identical CDR3 amino acid sequences were found to be shared among expanded clones across subjects, suggesting that TCR-beta repertoires were private in all groups.

As for this clonotype: Its antigen is unknown. Base qualities are not recorded, but no much larger clone differs from it by a single base.

The specimen was PBMCs. This TCR came from a man aged 25 to 45 in good health. Recombination joined TRBV27 with TRBJ2-1; the D gene cannot be resolved reliably. The sequenced DNA: TGTGCCAGCAGTTTTCAACCGATCCATGAGCAGTTCTTC. Translation gives CASSFQPIHEQFF.